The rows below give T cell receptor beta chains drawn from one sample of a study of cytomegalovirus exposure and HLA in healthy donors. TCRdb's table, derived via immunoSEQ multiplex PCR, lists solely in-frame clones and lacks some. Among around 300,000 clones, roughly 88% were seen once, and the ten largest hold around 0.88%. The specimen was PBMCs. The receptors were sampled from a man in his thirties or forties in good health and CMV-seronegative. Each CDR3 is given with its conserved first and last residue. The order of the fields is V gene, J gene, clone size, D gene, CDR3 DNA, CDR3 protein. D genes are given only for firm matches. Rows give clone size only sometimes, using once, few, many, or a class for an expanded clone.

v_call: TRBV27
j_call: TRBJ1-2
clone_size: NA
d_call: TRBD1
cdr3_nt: TGTGCCAGCAGTTGGGACAGGGACTCCTATGGCTACACCTTC
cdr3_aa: CASSWDRDSYGYTF

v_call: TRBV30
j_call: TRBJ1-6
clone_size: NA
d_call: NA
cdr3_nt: TGTGCCTGGAGTGGGCAGGCGGGTTCACCCCTCCACTTT
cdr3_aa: CAWSGQAGSPLHF

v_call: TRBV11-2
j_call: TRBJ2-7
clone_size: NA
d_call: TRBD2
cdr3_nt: TGTGCCAGCCGACCTCGGGACTACTACGAGCAGTACTTC
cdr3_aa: CASRPRDYYEQYF

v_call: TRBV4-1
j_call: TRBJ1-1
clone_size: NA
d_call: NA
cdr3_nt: TGCGCCAGCAGCCAACTCCAGGGGAGTCCGAACACTGAAGCTTTCTTT
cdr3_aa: CASSQLQGSPNTEAFF

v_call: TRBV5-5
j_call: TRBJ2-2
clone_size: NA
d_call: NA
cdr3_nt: TGTGCCAGCAGCGTCCGGAAGGTCGCGCGGGACACCGGGGAGCTGTTTTTT
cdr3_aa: CASSVRKVARDTGELFF

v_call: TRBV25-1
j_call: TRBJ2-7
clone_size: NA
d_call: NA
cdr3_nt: TGTGCCAGCAGGGATCAGGGATCTCCCTACGAGCAGTACTTC
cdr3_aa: CASRDQGSPYEQYF

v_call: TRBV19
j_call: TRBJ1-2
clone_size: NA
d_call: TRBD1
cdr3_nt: TGTGCCAGTAGTCACCGGGACAGGGTTTCTCCTGGCTACACCTTC
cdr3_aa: CASSHRDRVSPGYTF

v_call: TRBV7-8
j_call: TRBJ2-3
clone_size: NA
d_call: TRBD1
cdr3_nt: TGTGCCAGCAGCCGCGCGGACAGGTCCAGCACAGATACGCAGTATTTT
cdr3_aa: CASSRADRSSTDTQYF

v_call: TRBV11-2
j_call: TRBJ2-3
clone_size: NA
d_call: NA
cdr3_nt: TGTGCCAGCAGCTTAACAGGACCCGATACGCAGTATTTT
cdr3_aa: CASSLTGPDTQYF

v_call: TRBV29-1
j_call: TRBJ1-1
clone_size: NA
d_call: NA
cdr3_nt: TGCAGCGTTGAAGTTAGGGGGGGCCTGAACACTGAAGCTTTCTTT
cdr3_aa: CSVEVRGGLNTEAFF

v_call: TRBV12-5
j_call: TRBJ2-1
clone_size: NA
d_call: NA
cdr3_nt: TGTGCTAGTGGCCCTACTAGACCGGGGGGCCATGAGCAGTTCTTC
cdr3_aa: CASGPTRPGGHEQFF

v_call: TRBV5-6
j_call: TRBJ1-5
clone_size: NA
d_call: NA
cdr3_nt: TGTGCCAGCAGCTTTTATGGCATTAGCAATCAGCCCCAGCATTTT
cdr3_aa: CASSFYGISNQPQHF

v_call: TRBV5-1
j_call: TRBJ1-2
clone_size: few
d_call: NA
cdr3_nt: TGCGCCAGCAGCGCCGAGGTAGGAGGCTACACCTTC
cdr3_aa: CASSAEVGGYTF

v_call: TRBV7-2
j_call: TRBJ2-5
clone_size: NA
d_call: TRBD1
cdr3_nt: TGTGCCAGCAGCTCAGGACAGGGTGGGGAGACCCAGTACTTC
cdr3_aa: CASSSGQGGETQYF

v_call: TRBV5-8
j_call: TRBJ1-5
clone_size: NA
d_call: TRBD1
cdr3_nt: TGTGCCAGCAGCAGCGGACAGGGGATGAGCAATCAGCCCCAGCATTTT
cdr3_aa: CASSSGQGMSNQPQHF

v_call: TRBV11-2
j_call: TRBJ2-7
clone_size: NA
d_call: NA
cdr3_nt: TGTGCCAGCAACCTGGCAGGGGCGGAGGAGCAGTACTTC
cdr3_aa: CASNLAGAEEQYF

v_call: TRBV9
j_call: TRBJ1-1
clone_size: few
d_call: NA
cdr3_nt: TGTGCCAGCGGTCGGGACACTGAAGCTTTCTTT
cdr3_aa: CASGRDTEAFF

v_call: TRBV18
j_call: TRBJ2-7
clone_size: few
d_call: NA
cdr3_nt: TGTGCCAGCTCACCACCATCCGGGGTTAGGCAGTACTTC
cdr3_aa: CASSPPSGVRQYF

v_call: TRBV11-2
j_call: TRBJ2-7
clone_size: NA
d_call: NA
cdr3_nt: TGTGCCAGCAGCTTAAGGGGGGGTGCCTACGAGCAGTACTTC
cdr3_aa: CASSLRGGAYEQYF

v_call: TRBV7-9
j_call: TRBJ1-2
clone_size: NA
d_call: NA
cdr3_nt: TGTGCCAGCAGCTTAGGTTACAGTCCTATGGGCTACACCTTC
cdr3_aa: CASSLGYSPMGYTF

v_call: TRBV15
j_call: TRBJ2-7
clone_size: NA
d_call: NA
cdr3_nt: TGTGCCACCAGCAGAGAAGGGCAGGGTGCCTACGAGCAGTACTTC
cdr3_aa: CATSREGQGAYEQYF

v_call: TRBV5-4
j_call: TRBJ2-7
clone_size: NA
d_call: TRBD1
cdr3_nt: TGTGCCAGCAGTATAGGCGGAACAGGGGGGTACGAGCAGTACTTC
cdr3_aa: CASSIGGTGGYEQYF

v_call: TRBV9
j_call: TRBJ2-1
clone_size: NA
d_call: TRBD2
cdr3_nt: TGTGCCAGCAGCGTAGGTAGCGGGGGGGCCCTTGGGGAGCAGTTCTTC
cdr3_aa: CASSVGSGGALGEQFF

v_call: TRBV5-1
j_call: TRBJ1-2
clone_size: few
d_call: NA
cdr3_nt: TGCGCCAGCAGCTTGGGGGCCCTCCACTATGGCTACACCTTC
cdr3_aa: CASSLGALHYGYTF

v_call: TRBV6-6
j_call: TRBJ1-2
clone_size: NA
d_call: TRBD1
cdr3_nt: TGTGCCAGCAGTTACTCTGGGACAGACTATGGCTACACCTTC
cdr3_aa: CASSYSGTDYGYTF

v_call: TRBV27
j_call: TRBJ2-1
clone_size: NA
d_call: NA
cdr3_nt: TGTGCCAGCAGTTCCCTCGCGGGGACAGTGTTTCGCAATGAGCAGTTCTTC
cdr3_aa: CASSSLAGTVFRNEQFF

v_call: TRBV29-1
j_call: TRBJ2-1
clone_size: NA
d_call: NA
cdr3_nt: TGCAGCGTTGAGAACGCATACCAAAGCGATGAGCAGTTCTTC
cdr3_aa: CSVENAYQSDEQFF

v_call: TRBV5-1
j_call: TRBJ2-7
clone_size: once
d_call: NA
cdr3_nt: TGCGCCAGCAGCTTGGTACGACAGTCCTACGAGCAGTACTTC
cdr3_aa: CASSLVRQSYEQYF

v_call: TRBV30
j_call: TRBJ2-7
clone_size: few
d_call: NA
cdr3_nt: TGTGCCTGGACCCAGTTCTACGAGCAGTACTTC
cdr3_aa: CAWTQFYEQYF

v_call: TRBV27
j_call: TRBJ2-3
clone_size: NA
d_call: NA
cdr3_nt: TGTGCCAGCAGTCGCGGGCAGAAAGGGGGTACCTTCACAGATACGCAGTATTTT
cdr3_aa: CASSRGQKGGTFTDTQYF

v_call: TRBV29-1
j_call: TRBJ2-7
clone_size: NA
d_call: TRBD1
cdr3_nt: TGCAGCGTAAACCGGGACAGGGGGGACGAGCAGTACTTC
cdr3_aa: CSVNRDRGDEQYF

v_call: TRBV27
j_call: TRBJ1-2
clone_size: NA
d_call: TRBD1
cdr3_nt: TGTGCCAGCAGGTACACAGGGGGCATTTATGGCTACACCTTC
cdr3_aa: CASRYTGGIYGYTF

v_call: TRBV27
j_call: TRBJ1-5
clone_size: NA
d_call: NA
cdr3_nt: TGTGCCAGCAGTTTGCAACAGGGTAGCAATCAGCCCCAGCATTTT
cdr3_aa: CASSLQQGSNQPQHF

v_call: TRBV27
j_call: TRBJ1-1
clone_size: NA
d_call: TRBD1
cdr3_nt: TGTGCCAGCAGTATCGACAGGGCCACTGAAGCTTTCTTT
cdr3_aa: CASSIDRATEAFF

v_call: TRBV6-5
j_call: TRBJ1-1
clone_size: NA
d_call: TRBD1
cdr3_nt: TGTGCCAGCAGTTACGGAAGACAGGGAGGGAACACTGAAGCTTTCTTT
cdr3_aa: CASSYGRQGGNTEAFF

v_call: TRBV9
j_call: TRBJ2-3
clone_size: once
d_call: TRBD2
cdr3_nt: TGTGCCAGCAGCGTAGCGGGGGGAACCACAGATACGCAGTATTTT
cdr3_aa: CASSVAGGTTDTQYF

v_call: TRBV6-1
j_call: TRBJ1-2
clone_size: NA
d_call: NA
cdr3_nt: TGTGCCAGCAGTCCCTGGAGGGGCGACTATGGCTACACCTTC
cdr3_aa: CASSPWRGDYGYTF

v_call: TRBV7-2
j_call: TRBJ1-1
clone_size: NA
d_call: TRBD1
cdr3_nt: TGTGCCAGCAGCCGACGGACAGGGACGAGCACTGAAGCTTTCTTT
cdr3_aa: CASSRRTGTSTEAFF

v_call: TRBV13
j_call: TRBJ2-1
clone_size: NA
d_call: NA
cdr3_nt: TGTGCCAGCAGCTTCCCGGACTCGGAGCAGTTCTTC
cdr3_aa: CASSFPDSEQFF

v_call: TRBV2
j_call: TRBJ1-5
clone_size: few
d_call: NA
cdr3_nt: TGTGCCAGCAGTGTGCGACAGACGAGCAATCAGCCCCAGCATTTT
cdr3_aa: CASSVRQTSNQPQHF

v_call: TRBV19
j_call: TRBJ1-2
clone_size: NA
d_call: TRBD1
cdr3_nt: TGTGCCACCCGACAGGGTTACTATGGCTACACCTTC
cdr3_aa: CATRQGYYGYTF

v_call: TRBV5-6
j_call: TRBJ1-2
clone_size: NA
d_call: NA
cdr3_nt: TGTGCCAGCAGCTCCAGACGGGATCCAGTCCCCAACTATGGCTACACCTTC
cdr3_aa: CASSSRRDPVPNYGYTF

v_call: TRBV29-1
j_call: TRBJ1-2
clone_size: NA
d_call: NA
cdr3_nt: TGCAGCGTTGTATTGGGAGGTGAGGACTATGGCTACACCTTC
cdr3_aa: CSVVLGGEDYGYTF

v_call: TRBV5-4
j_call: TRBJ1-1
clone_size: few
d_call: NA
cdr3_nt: TGTGCCAGCAGCCCAAGCTCCGGGGGGGCTGAAGCTTTCTTT
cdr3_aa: CASSPSSGGAEAFF

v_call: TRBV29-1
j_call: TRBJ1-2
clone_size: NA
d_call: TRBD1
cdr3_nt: TGCAGCGTCAAGGGACAGGGGTTTGGAGGCTACACCTTC
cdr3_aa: CSVKGQGFGGYTF

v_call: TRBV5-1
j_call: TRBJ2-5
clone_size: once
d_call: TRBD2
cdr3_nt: TGCGCCAGCAGCGGGGGACTAGCGAGTGGAGAGACCCAGTACTTC
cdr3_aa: CASSGGLASGETQYF

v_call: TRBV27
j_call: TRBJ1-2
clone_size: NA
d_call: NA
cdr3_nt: TGTGCCAGCAGCCCCCAGTTGGGGGGGCACGGCTACACCTTC
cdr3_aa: CASSPQLGGHGYTF

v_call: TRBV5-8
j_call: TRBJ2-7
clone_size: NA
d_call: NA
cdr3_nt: TGTGCCAGCAGCCTCGGACAGCCCTATAGGCCCTACGAGCAGTACTTC
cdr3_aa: CASSLGQPYRPYEQYF

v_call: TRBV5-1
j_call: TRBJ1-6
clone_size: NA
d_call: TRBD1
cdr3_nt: TGCGCCAGCAGCCCGGGACAGAGTAATTCACCCCTCCACTTT
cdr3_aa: CASSPGQSNSPLHF